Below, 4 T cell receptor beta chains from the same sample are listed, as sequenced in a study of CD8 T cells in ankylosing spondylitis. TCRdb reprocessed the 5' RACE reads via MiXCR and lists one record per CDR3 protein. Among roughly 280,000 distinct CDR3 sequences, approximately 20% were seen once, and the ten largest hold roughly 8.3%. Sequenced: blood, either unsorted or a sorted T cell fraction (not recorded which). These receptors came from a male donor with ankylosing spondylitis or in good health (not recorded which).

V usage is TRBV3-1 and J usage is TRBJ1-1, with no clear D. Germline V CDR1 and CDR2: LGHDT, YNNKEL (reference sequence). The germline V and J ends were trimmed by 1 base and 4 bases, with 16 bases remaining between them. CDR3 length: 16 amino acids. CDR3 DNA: TGTGCCAGCAGCCAAGGGAACTTCGGCGGAGGCACTGAAGCTTTCTTT. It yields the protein CASSQGNFGGGTEAFF.

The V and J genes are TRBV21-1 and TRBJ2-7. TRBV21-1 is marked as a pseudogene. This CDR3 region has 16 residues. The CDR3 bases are TGTGCCAGCAGCAAACACGGCGTTGAAGACTCCTACGAGCAGTACGTC. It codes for CASSKHGVEDSYEQYV.

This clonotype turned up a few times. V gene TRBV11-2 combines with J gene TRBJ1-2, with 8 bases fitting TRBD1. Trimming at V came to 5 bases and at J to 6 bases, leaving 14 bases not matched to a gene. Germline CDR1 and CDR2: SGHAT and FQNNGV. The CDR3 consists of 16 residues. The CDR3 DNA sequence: TGTGCCAGCAGCCGAACGGGCTGGGACAGGAGCGATGGCTACACCTTC. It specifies CASSRTGWDRSDGYTF.

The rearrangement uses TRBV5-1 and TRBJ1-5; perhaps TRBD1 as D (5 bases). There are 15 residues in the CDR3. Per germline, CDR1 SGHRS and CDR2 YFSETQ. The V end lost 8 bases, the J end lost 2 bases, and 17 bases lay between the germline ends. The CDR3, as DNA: TGCGCCAGAGCGACAGAGCCACGGTGCAATCAGCCCCAGCATTTT. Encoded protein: CARATEPRCNQPQHF.